This TCR beta chain was sequenced for a study of shared clonotypes between healthy human individuals. Comment on this clone: Antigen: not known.

Findings and limits, study-wide: Unshared clonotypes carried lower generation probabilities than those common to all four donors.

Some clones are missing from TCRdb's copy, which holds only in-frame ones; the method was immunoSEQ multiplex PCR. The repertoire consists of around 1 million clones, with around 80% occurring once and the leading ten covering about 1.5%. All donors were healthy HIV-negative adults lacking recent acute infections or vaccinations. In germline, CDR1 is ENHRY, CDR2 SYGVKD. The CDR3 is 12 residues long. V lost 4 bases to trimming and J lost 9 bases; unmatched junction nucleotides: 3. The chain recombines TRBV10-3 with TRBJ2-1, with 7 positions matching TRBD2. This sequence was found in a man between 18 and 35 years old in good health. Sample: memory CD4+ T cells sorted from blood. Subset given: CD45RA-negative fraction. CDR3: CAISGASGEQFF. The CDR3 nucleotides are TGTGCCATCAGTGGGGCTAGCGGTGAGCAGTTCTTC.